The TCR beta chain under discussion was sequenced for a study of blood T cell repertoires in COVID-19 (dated by TCRdb to about 2020). In the study overall: Samples covering the acute and convalescent phases of COVID-19 were provided by collaborators in the United States, Italy and Spain. Nearly every sample came with metadata listing a de-identified subject ID, COVID-19 status, age in years and sex. Samples came from the ongoing ImmuneRACE study (first 160 participants) plus 1,254 subjects from 6 global collaborators. The prospective study material was composed of cDNA or gDNA derived from T cells, B-cell-depleted T cells, or PBMCs. The repertoires were released in a freely available public database meant as a resource for research on the immune response to SARS-CoV-2. Where available, HLA class I and class II types were taken from metadata supplied by the sample provider and were not determined by assay-based typing. Deeply sampled blood TCRbeta repertoires from subjects exposed to, actively infected with, or recovered from COVID-19 were included in the dataset. Study-wide findings and limitations: How much clinical and demographic metadata was included differed by source and by participant, and the metadata was provided uncurated.

The collaborating institutions used their own protocols to collect whole blood in K2EDTA tubes. For TCRbeta analysis, collaborator samples were shipped as frozen whole blood, as isolated PBMCs, or as DNA extracted from either sample type. The CDR3 measures 14 amino acids from cysteine to phenylalanine. Only the CDR3 part of the read is kept: 42 bases, read in frame from the first base. Trimming takes 11 bases from V and 5 bases from J, and the germline ends sit 21 bases apart. As encoded in the germline V gene (reference sequence), CDR1 is LGHDT while CDR2 is YNNKEL. Worth noting for this clone: The antigen this receptor binds is unknown. Per-base qualities were not stored, and no clone one base away is much larger.

TCRbeta CDR3 regions were amplified from genomic DNA using the immunoSEQ Assay, a bias-controlled multiplex PCR. The original pipeline was this. The number of nucleated cells in each sample was estimated by amplification of reference gene primers within the assay. To quantify the absolute abundance of each unique TCRbeta CDR3 rearrangement, sequence reads were collapsed and filtered. For each sample, productive Simpson clonality was calculated by taking the square root of Simpson's diversity index across productive rearrangements. TCRdb re-hosts the immuneACCESS table, in-frame sequences only. Its copies lack some clones; in the studies checked, an unresolved V gene accounts for under half of them, and the cause for the rest is not known. The V and J calls and clone size are taken from that table; D and trimming were inferred from the DNA. Here the sample has about 64,000 clones; approximately 80% occur a single time. Roughly 10% of the sample is taken by the ten largest.

The specimen was peripheral blood. This sequence was found in a human donor in a cohort sampled during active COVID-19. The chain couples TRBV3-1 (or the pseudogene TRBV3-2) to TRBJ2-5; the D gene is possibly TRBD2, with 6 bases matching. The nucleotide sequence reads TGTGCCTGTCATCTCCTCAGGGACTTGGAGACCCAGTACTTC. It encodes CACHLLRDLETQYF.